Given below is one T cell receptor (beta chain) in context. These data come from a study of cytomegalovirus exposure and HLA in healthy donors. PCR employed 60 Vbeta and 13 Jbeta primers. Measured with immunoSEQ multiplex PCR; TCRdb has only the in-frame clones, and not every one. The table includes 150,000 to 200,000 clones, 75% to 85% detected once. The CDR3 is 14 residues long. The V segment lost 6 bases and the J segment 1 base; nucleotides outside the gene matches: 6. Per the germline V gene, CDR1 is MNHNS and CDR2 is SASEGT. This receptor was identified in a woman aged 50 to 60 in good health and CMV-seronegative. Sequenced: PBMCs. This chain links TRBV6-1 with TRBJ2-7, with 7 positions matching TRBD1. The CDR3 here is CASSDRDSSYEQYF. The CDR3, as DNA: TGTGCCAGCAGCGATAGGGACAGTTCCTACGAGCAGTACTTC.